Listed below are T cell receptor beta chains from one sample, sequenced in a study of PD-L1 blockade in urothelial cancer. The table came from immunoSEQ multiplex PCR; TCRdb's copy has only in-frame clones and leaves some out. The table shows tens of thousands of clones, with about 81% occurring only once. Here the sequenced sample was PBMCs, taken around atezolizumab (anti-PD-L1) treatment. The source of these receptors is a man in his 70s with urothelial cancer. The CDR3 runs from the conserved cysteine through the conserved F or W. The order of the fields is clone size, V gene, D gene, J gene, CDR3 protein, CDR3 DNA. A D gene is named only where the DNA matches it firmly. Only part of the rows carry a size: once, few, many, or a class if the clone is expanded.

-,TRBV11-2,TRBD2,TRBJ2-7,CASSPGLGTYEQYF,TGTGCCAGCAGTCCGGGACTAGGGACCTACGAGCAGTACTTC
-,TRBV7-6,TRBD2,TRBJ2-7,CASSSMVLGTSGNPRYEQYF,TGTGCCAGCAGCTCCATGGTCTTGGGGACTAGCGGGAATCCCCGCTACGAGCAGTACTTC
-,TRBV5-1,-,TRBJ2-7,CASSLSLTVYEQYF,TGCGCCAGCAGCTTGAGTCTGACAGTCTACGAGCAGTACTTC
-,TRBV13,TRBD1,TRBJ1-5,CASSPQGDQPQHF,TGTGCCAGCAGCCCACAGGGGGATCAGCCCCAGCATTTT
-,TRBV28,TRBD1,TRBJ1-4,CASSWDRGHEKLFF,TGTGCCAGCAGTTGGGACAGGGGGCATGAAAAACTGTTTTTT
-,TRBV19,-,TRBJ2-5,CASRQSGETQYF,TGTGCCAGTAGACAGTCGGGGGAGACCCAGTACTTC
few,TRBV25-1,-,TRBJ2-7,CASSGYRDSSYEQYF,TGTGCCAGCAGTGGTTACAGGGATTCCTCCTACGAGCAGTACTTC
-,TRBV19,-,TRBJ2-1,CASSGTSGEQFF,TGTGCCAGTAGTGGAACTAGTGGTGAGCAGTTCTTC
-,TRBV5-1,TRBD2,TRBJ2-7,CASRLAVNSYEQYF,TGCGCCAGCAGACTAGCGGTTAACTCCTACGAGCAGTACTTC
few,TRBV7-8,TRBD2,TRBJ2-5,CASSFHIPGGPGEETQYF,TGTGCCAGCAGCTTCCATATACCGGGAGGGCCGGGAGAAGAGACCCAGTACTTC
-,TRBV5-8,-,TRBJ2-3,CASSGQGDKADTQYF,TGTGCCAGCAGCGGGCAGGGTGACAAGGCAGATACGCAGTATTTT
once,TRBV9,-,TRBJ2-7,CASSVVIGGEQYF,TGTGCCAGCAGCGTAGTCATAGGGGGCGAGCAGTACTTC
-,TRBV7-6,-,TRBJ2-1,CASCKEGSYNEQFF,TGTGCCAGCTGCAAGGAGGGTTCCTACAATGAGCAGTTCTTC
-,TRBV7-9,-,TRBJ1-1,CASSLPVNTEAFF,TGTGCCAGCAGCTTGCCGGTCAACACTGAAGCTTTCTTT
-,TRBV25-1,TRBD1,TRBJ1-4,CASSEMTGVEKLFF,TGTGCCAGCAGTGAGATGACAGGGGTCGAAAAACTGTTTTTT
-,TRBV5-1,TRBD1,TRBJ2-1,CASSLDWTGNEQFF,TGCGCCAGCAGCTTGGATTGGACAGGGAATGAGCAGTTCTTC
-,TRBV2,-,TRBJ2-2,CASGGRGSGTGELFF,TGTGCCTCTGGGGGGAGAGGAAGCGGCACCGGGGAGCTGTTTTTT
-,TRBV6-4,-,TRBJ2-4,CASSVGGTKNIQYF,TGTGCCAGCAGTGTGGGGGGAACCAAAAACATTCAGTACTTC
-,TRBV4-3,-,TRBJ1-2,CASSQRVLDSVYGYTF,TGCGCCAGCAGCCAGAGGGTCCTGGACAGCGTCTATGGCTACACCTTC
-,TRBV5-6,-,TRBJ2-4,CASSLDRLEGNIFQYF,TGTGCCAGCAGCTTGGACAGATTGGAGGGGAACATTTTTCAGTACTTC
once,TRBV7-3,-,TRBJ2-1,CASSLNDPTAEQFF,TGTGCCAGCAGCTTAAATGATCCCACTGCTGAGCAGTTCTTC
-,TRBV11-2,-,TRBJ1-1,CASSLEEQGGTEAFF,TGTGCCAGCAGCTTAGAAGAACAGGGTGGCACTGAAGCTTTCTTT
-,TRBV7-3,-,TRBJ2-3,CASSSPGDTQYF,TGTGCCAGCAGCTCCCCGGGAGATACGCAGTATTTT
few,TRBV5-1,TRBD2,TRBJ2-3,CASSGLAGGTDTQYF,TGCGCCAGCAGCGGACTAGCGGGAGGTACAGATACGCAGTATTTT
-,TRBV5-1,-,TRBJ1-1,CASSLWTENTEAFF,TGCGCCAGCAGCCTGTGGACAGAGAACACTGAAGCTTTCTTT
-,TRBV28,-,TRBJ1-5,CASSLFGTQGQPQHF,TGTGCCAGCAGTTTGTTTGGAACCCAGGGGCAGCCCCAGCATTTT
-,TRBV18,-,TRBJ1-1,CASSPVISQGKNTEAFF,TGTGCCAGCTCACCAGTAATAAGCCAGGGCAAGAACACTGAAGCTTTCTTT
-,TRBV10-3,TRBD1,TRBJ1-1,CAATGATWNTEAFF,TGTGCCGCTACAGGGGCTACTTGGAACACTGAAGCTTTCTTT
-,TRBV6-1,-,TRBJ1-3,CASSGARSGNTIYF,TGTGCCAGCAGTGGGGCCAGGTCGGGAAACACCATATATTTT
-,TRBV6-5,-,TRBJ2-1,CASSYSGSEQFF,TGTGCCAGCAGTTACTCAGGGAGTGAGCAGTTCTTC
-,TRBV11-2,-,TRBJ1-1,CASAGNSNTEAFF,TGTGCCAGCGCCGGCAACAGCAACACTGAAGCTTTCTTT